This T cell receptor beta chain comes out of a study of T cells in tuberculosis. Sequencing used immunoSEQ multiplex PCR; TCRdb keeps in-frame clones, though not all of them. The profile shows around 33,000 clones, roughly 93% of them singletons. Time point here: new active TB diagnosis, blood taken before or within 7 days of starting treatment. HIV-seronegative South African adults aged 18 years or older had newly diagnosed active tuberculosis. V was clipped by 1 base and J by 6 bases, with 10 bases between them. This CDR3 is built from 13 residues. The V gene's germline CDR1 is MGHRA and CDR2 YSYEKL.

The chain couples TRBV4-1 to TRBJ2-7; D perhaps matches TRBD2 (5 bases). The sequenced sample was PBMCs, obtained at tuberculosis diagnosis. The source of this sequence is an adult with tuberculosis. The CDR3 coding sequence is TGCGCCAGCAGCCAAGGATCGGGGTCCGAGCAGTACTTC. Translation: CASSQGSGSEQYF.